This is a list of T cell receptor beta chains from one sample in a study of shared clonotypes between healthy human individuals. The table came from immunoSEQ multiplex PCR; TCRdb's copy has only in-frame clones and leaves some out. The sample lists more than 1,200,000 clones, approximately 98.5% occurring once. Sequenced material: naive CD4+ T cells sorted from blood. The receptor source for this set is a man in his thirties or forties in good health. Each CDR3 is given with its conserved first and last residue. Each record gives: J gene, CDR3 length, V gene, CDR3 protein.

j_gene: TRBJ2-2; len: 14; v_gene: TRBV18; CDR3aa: CASSRDRAAGELFF
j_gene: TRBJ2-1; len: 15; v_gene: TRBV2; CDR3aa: CASSESASGNNEQFF
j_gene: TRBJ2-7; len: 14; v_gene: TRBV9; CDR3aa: CASSVRGTGVEQYF
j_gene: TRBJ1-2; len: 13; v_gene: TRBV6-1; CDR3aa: CASSGAGNYGYTF
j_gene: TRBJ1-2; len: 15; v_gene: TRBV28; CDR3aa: CASSPSTDRDYGYTF
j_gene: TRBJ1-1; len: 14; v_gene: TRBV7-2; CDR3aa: CASSFLGLNTEAFF
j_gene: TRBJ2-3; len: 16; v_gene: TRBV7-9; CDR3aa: CASSSLAGGPGDTQYF
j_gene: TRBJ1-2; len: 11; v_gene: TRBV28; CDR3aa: CASSPGGGYTF
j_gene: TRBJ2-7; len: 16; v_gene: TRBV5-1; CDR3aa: CASSLWGRGQSYEQYF
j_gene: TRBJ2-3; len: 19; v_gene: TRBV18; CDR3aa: CASSPLPLAGGGKTDTQYF
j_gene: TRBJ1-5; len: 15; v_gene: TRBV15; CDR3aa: CATSRVRDSNQPQHF
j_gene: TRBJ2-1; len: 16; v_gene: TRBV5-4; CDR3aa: CASSPLAGVTVNEQFF
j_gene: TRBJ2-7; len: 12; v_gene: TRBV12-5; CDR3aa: CASGTTEGVQYF
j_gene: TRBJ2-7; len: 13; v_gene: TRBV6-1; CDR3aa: CASSEGQLYEQYF
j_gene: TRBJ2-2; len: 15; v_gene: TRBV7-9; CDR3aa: CASSFLTGITGELFF
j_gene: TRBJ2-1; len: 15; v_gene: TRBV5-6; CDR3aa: CASSWWGVGYNEQFF
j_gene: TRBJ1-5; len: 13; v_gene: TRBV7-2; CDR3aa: CASSPTGNQPQHF
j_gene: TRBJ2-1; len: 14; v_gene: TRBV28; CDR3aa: CASSTGLVFNEQFF
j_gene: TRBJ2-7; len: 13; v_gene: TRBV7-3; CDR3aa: CASSLYRYYEQYF
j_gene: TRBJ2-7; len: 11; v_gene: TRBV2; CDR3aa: CASSEIEKQYF
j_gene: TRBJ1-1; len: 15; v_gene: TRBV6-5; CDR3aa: CASSPPGGQVGEAFF
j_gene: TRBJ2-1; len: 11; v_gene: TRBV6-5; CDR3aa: CASTIYNEQFF
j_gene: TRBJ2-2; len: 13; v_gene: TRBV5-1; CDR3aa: CASSPLPTGELFF
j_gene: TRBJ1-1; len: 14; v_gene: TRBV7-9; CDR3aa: CASSQTQDNTEAFF
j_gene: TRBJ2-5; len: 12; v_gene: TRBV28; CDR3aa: CASSFSWETQYF
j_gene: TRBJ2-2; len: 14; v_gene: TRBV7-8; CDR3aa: CASSLGRLSGELFF
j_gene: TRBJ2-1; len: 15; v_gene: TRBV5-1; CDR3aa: CASSFASGSYNEQFF
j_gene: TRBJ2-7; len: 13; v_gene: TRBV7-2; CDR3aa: CASSLALRAEQYF
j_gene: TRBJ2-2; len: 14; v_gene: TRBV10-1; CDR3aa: CASRLNPNTGELFF
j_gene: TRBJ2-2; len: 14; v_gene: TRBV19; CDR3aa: CASRETGRDGELFF
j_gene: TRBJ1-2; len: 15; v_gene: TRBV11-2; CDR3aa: CASSLRTGDEYGYTF
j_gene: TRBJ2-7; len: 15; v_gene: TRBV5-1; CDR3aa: CASAKAGMLGDEQYF
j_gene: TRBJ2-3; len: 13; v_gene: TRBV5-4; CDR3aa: CASSLAGSDTQYF
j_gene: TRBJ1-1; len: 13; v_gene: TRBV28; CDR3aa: CASIGYANTEAFF
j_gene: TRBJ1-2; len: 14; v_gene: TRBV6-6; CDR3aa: CASSYSTGIYGYTF
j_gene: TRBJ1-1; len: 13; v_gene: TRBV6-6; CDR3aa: CASSWVPVGEAFF
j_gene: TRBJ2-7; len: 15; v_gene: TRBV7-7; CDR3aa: CASSLGSGQGYEQYF
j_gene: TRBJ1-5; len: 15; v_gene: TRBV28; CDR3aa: CASRQKAGVNQPQHF
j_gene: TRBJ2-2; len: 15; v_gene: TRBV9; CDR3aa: CASSVSFLGTGELFF
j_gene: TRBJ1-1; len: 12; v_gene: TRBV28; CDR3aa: CASSSWDTEAFF
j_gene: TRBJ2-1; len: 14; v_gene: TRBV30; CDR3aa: CAWTWRVDYNEQFF
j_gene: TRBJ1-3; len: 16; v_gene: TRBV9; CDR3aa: CASSVSETGLGNTIYF
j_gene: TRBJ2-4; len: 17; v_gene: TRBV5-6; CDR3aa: CASSLAGAGGAKNIQYF
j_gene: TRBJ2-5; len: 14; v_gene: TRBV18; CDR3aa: CASSMDRGQETQYF
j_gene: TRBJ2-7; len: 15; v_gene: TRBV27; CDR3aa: CASSTPGTGSYEQYF
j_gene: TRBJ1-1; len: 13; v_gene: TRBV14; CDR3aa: CASSQNTGSEAFF
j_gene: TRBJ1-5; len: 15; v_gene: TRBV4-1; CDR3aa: CASSQDMGSNQPQHF
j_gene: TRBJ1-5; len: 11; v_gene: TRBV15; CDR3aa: CATGGNQPQHF
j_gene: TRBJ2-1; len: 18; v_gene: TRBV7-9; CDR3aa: CASSLELAGGPNDNEQFF
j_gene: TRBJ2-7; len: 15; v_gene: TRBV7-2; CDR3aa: CASTRASAKTYEQYF
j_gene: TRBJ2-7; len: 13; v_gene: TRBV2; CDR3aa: CASTLWLATEQYF
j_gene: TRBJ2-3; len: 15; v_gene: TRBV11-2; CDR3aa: CASSSGQGVADTQYF
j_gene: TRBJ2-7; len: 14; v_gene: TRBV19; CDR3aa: CASSVERSSYEQYF
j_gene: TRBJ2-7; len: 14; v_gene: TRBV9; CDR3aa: CASSVTSQTYEQYF
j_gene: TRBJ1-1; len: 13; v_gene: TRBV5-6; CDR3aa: CASSLSVNTEAFF
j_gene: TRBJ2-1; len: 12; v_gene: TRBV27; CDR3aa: CASSLLMGEQFF
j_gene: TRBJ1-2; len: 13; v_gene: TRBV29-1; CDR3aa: CSVAGDSLYGYTF